A single sample is the source of the 29 T cell receptor beta chains below, sequenced in a study of T cell clusters in autoimmune cytopenias. Multiplex touch-down PCR amplified TRB using TRB-A and TRB-B pools in one tube. TCRdb reprocessed the multiplex PCR reads and stores each CDR3 protein as one record, lacking DNA. The sample table includes 6,000 to 7,000 distinct CDR3 sequences. Each sample's input was approximately 0.25 ug genomic DNA, approximately 37,500 genome equivalents. These same records also appear under a second study, on T cell repertoires in aging, cancer and after chemotherapy.

The sequencing sample was made of peripheral blood. The receptor source for this set is a human donor in good health.

By frequency, this clonotype is large. The genes are TRBV29-1 and TRBJ2-3; TCRdb proposes TRBD1, but this gene call is untestable without DNA. Germline assignment: CDR1 SQVTM and CDR2 ANQGSEA. There are 15 residues in the CDR3. The CDR3 sequence is CSGTVRDRSTDTQYF.

The chain uses TRBV5-3 and TRBJ1-6; there is no DNA to check the TCRdb D call of TRBD1. TRBV5-3 is an ORF, and what it does is uncertain. The CDR3 covers 15 residues. This CDR3 is CARSLGIGAGSPLHF.

By frequency, this clonotype is medium-sized. The chain uses TRBV19 and TRBJ2-1. Germline V gene data show CDR1 as LNHDA and CDR2 as SQIVND (reference sequence). The CDR3 contains 15 residues. This chain's CDR3 is CASSMRLVPYNEQFF. Supplemented by reference TRBV19 and TRBJ2-1, the full variable domain reads DGGITQSPKYLFRKEGQNVTLSCEQNLNHDAMYWYRQDPGQGLRLIYYSQIVNDFQKGDIAEGYSVSREKKESFPLTVTSAQKNPTAFYLCASSMRLVPYNEQFFGPGTRLTVL.

This chain joins TRBV7-6 and TRBJ1-6; checking the TCRdb D call of TRBD1 is not possible without DNA. The CDR3 covers 14 residues. Looked up from germline, CDR1 is SGHVS and CDR2 is FNYEAQ. The CDR3: CASSLLGVGSPLHF.

This chain uses TRBV6-5 with TRBJ2-2; absent DNA, TCRdb's TRBD2 call cannot be checked. Germline values: CDR1 MNHEY, CDR2 SVGAGI. The length of the CDR3 is 13 residues. The CDR3 sequence: CASSGSRPGELFF.

The gene calls are TRBV6-1 and TRBJ2-1. The CDR3 covers 13 residues. Germline CDR1 and CDR2: MNHNS and SASEGT. CDR3 amino acids: CASGISRGNEQFF.

The V gene is TRBV12-3 or TRBV12-4, the J gene TRBJ2-4; TCRdb gives TRBD1 as the D gene, but with no DNA this cannot be confirmed. The CDR3 runs 22 residues. This CDR3 reads CASSLYLRGYGQQVLAKNIQYF.

By frequency, this clonotype is medium-sized. The V call is TRBV19, the J call TRBJ2-7. The CDR3 loop spans 12 amino acids. Germline values: CDR1 LNHDA, CDR2 SQIVND (reference sequence). CDR3 amino acids: CASSIERSEQYF.

The V gene is TRBV5-4, the J gene TRBJ2-7. The CDR3 has 13 amino acids. Germline V gives CDR1 SGHNT, CDR2 YYREEE (reference sequence). CDR3 region: CASSLASTYEQYF.

The rearrangement links TRBV6-2 or TRBV6-3 to TRBJ2-7; TCRdb returns TRBD1, unconfirmable since there is no DNA. CDR3 size: 15 residues. Germline V gene sequence: CDR1 MNHEY, CDR2 SVGEGT. The CDR3: CASTPWGTGGYEQYF.

The V and J genes are TRBV12-3 or TRBV12-4 and TRBJ2-5. The CDR3 runs 13 residues. The chain's CDR3 is CASSLEGQETQYF.

The chain joins TRBV27 to TRBJ2-5; TCRdb's D gene call, TRBD1, goes unchecked for lack of DNA. Germline-derived CDR1 and CDR2 are MNHEY and SMNVEV (reference sequence). This CDR3 region has 14 residues. CDR3 sequence reads: CASSIQGAQETQYF.

This clonotype is identified as medium-sized from frequency. The chain recombines TRBV29-1 with TRBJ2-1; TCRdb names TRBD2, which stays unverified in the absence of DNA. CDR1 and CDR2 from the germline V gene are SQVTM and ANQGSEA. The CDR3 has 14 amino acids. The CDR3 sequence: CSAGGLAGGNEQFF.

The CDR3 protein is CASSSIAGWTDTQYF. This chain connects TRBV28 to TRBJ2-3; TCRdb returns TRBD2, unconfirmable since there is no DNA. The germline gives CDR1 MDHEN, CDR2 SYDVKM. This CDR3 is 15 amino acids long. The full variable domain, rest sourced from reference TRBV28 and TRBJ2-3, is DVKVTQSSRYLVKRTGEKVFLECVQDMDHENMFWYRQDPGLGLRLIYFSYDVKMKEKGDIPEGYSVSREKKERFSLILESASTNQTSMYLCASSSIAGWTDTQYFGPGTRLTVL.

V is TRBV30 and J is TRBJ2-1; TCRdb calls TRBD1, which cannot be checked without DNA. This CDR3 comprises 14 residues. Germline CDR1 reads GTSNPN; CDR2 reads SVGIG (reference sequence). The CDR3 loop reads CAWDRDISDNEQFF.

This clonotype registers medium-sized by frequency. This chain uses TRBV29-1 with TRBJ1-1; TCRdb proposes TRBD1, but this gene call is untestable without DNA. The CDR3 covers 14 residues. Germline assignment: CDR1 SQVTM and CDR2 ANQGSEA. The chain's CDR3 is CSVEPGQVGTEAFF.

The chain couples TRBV6-1 to TRBJ1-2. This CDR3 has 12 amino acids. In germline, CDR1 is MNHNS, CDR2 SASEGT. This CDR3 reads CASSADGRGYTF.

By frequency, this clonotype registers large (0.1 to 1%). The chain has TRBV29-1 and TRBJ2-5. Germline V gene sequence: CDR1 SQVTM, CDR2 ANQGSEA. CDR3 length: 11 residues. CDR3 in amino acids: CSVAYSETQYF. Full variable domain (remainder filled in from reference TRBV29-1 and TRBJ2-5): SAVISQKPSRDICQRGTSLTIQCQVDSQVTMMFWYRQQPGQSLTLIATANQGSEATYESGFVIDKFPISRPNLTFSTLTVSNMSPEDSSIYLCSVAYSETQYFGPGTRLLVL.

The chain carries TRBV12-3 or TRBV12-4 and TRBJ1-4. This CDR3 spans 12 amino acids. CDR3 residues: CASSFRPEKLFF.

The chain employs TRBV5-1 and TRBJ1-3. The CDR3 runs to 14 residues. Germline values: CDR1 SGHRS, CDR2 YFSETQ. The CDR3: CASSTQSSGNTIYF.

The rearrangement joins TRBV5-4 to TRBJ1-3. Germline V gene data show CDR1 as SGHNT and CDR2 as YYREEE (reference sequence). The CDR3 has 15 residues. The CDR3 sequence: CASSLSLHSGNTIYF.

V gene TRBV18 combines with J gene TRBJ2-1; TCRdb's assignment of TRBD1 cannot be checked, as there is no DNA. Per the germline V gene, CDR1 is KGHSH and CDR2 is LQKENI. This CDR3 comprises 17 residues. CDR3 sequence reads: CASSPGQGKSLSNEQFF. Full variable domain (remainder filled in from reference TRBV18 and TRBJ2-1): NAGVMQNPRHLVRRRGQEARLRCSPMKGHSHVYWYRQLPEEGLKFMVYLQKENIIDESGMPKERFSAEFPKEGPSILRIQQVVRGDSAAYFCASSPGQGKSLSNEQFFGPGTRLTVL.

V gene TRBV6-1 combines with J gene TRBJ1-2. Germline V gene lookup returns CDR1 MNHNS and CDR2 SASEGT. The CDR3 sequence is 13 residues long. CDR3 loop: CASNMTPTYGYTF.

V and J are TRBV6-1 and TRBJ2-1; there is no DNA to check the TCRdb D call of TRBD1. Germline V gene data show CDR1 as MNHNS and CDR2 as SASEGT. The CDR3 extends over 13 amino acids. The CDR3 sequence is CASSERGQSEQFF.

The chain recombines TRBV5-6 with TRBJ1-5. The length of the CDR3 is 15 residues. Germline CDR1 SGHDT, CDR2 YYEEEE. This CDR3 is CASSLQENSNQPQHF. The variable domain in full, with the rest retrieved from reference TRBV5-6 and TRBJ1-5, is DAGVTQSPTHLIKTRGQQVTLRCSPKSGHDTVSWYQQALGQGPQFIFQYYEEEERQRGNFPDRFSGHQFPNYSSELNVNALLLGDSALYLCASSLQENSNQPQHFGDGTRLSIL.

In terms of frequency, this clonotype is large (0.1 to 1%). The chain links TRBV29-1 to TRBJ2-3. Germline loops: CDR1 SQVTM, CDR2 ANQGSEA. The CDR3 contains 11 residues. CDR3 residues: CSVQTTDTQYF.

By frequency, this clonotype is medium-sized. Here the CDR3 reads CSVEGTRSTDTQYF. The rearrangement links TRBV29-1 to TRBJ2-3; TCRdb picks TRBD2, but there is no DNA to check that call. This CDR3 comprises 14 residues. Germline CDR1 reads SQVTM; CDR2 reads ANQGSEA.

This chain links TRBV27 with TRBJ2-6; TCRdb names TRBD1, which stays unverified in the absence of DNA. The CDR3 covers 18 residues. Germline assignment: CDR1 MNHEY and CDR2 SMNVEV (reference sequence). The CDR3: CASSLTSGQVLGANVLTF.

Judged by frequency, this clonotype is medium-sized. The chain combines TRBV5-4 with TRBJ2-3; TCRdb designates TRBD1, a call that cannot be tested without DNA. CDR1 is SGHNT and CDR2 is YYREEE in the germline V gene (reference sequence). The CDR3 extends over 15 amino acids. This chain's CDR3 is CASSLRTDTSDTQYF.